This T cell receptor (beta chain) was obtained from a study of CD8 T cells in ankylosing spondylitis. Overall study results and limits: A TCR beta motif of 7 or 8 highly homologous variants appeared characteristic of ankylosing spondylitis blood. Clones linked to disease, bearing a CD8+ phenotype, were relatively rare in peripheral blood. Matched ankylosing spondylitis synovial fluid reportedly showed significant enrichment of disease-linked clones.

The CDR3 consists of 16 residues. Trimming cost V 5 bases and J 5 bases, with 20 bases left between them. As to this clonotype: Its antigen is undetermined.

5'-RACE, quantitative and with molecular barcodes, yielded the TCR beta libraries. TCRdb reprocessed the 5' RACE reads via MiXCR and lists one record per CDR3 protein. This sample has approximately 350,000 distinct CDR3 sequences, with 20% found just once. Input material: blood, either unsorted or a sorted T cell fraction (not recorded which). This TCR came from a male donor with ankylosing spondylitis or in good health (not recorded which). The chain is built from TRBV12-3 or TRBV12-4 and TRBJ2-3; tentative D call: TRBD2 (9 bases). The CDR3 sequence is CASSQGAGGGRDTQYF. The CDR3 nucleotides are TGTGCCAGCAGTCAGGGGGCGGGGGGGGGTAGAGATACGCAGTATTTT.